This TCR beta chain comes out of a study of T cell changes during pregnancy in multiple sclerosis. Looked up from germline, CDR1 is LGHNA and CDR2 is YSLEER. The CDR3 has 16 residues. Germline trimming cut 0 bases from V and 2 bases from J; bases unmatched to any gene: 7. The protocol was immunoSEQ multiplex PCR, while the TCRdb copy is restricted to in-frame clones and leaves out a portion. The table records 57,000 or so clones, around 93% of them present only once. Sequencing was performed on peripheral blood, taken after pregnancy. This TCR was sampled from a female donor in good health, enrolled as a control in a pregnancy study. The chain links TRBV4-3 to TRBJ2-7; 7 bases line up with TRBD1. CDR3 region: CASSQDGRTGTYEQYF. The CDR3 nucleotides read TGCGCCAGCAGCCAAGATGGTAGGACAGGCACCTACGAGCAGTACTTC.